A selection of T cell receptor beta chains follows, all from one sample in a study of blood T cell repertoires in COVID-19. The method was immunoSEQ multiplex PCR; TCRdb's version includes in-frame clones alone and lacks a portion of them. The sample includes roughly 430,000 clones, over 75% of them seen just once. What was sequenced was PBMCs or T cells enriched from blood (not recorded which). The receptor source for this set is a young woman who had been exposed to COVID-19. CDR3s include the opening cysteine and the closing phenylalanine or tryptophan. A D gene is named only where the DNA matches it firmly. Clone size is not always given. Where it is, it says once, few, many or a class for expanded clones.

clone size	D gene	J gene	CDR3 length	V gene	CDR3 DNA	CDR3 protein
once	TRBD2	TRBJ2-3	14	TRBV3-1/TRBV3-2	TGTGCCAGCAGCTCTAGCGGGGGGCGGGATACGCAGTATTTT	CASSSSGGRDTQYF
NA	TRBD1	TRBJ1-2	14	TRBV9	TGTGCCAGCAGCGTAGGATCAGGGGGCTATGGCTACACCTTC	CASSVGSGGYGYTF
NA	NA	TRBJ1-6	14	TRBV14	TGTGCCAGCAGCCAAGGTAACCAGGATTCACCCCTCCACTTT	CASSQGNQDSPLHF
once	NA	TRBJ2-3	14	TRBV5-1	TGCGCCAGCAGCTCAGACAGATCCCCAGATACGCAGTATTTT	CASSSDRSPDTQYF
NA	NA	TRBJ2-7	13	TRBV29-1	TGCAGCGTTCTCAGGGGAGAATCCTACGAGCAGTACTTC	CSVLRGESYEQYF
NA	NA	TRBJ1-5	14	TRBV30	TGTGCCTGGACCGCTGGTCCTAGGAATCAGCCCCAGCATTTT	CAWTAGPRNQPQHF
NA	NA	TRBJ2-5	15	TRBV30	TGTGCCTGGAGGATGGGAGAAACCCAAGGGGAGACCCAGTACTTC	CAWRMGETQGETQYF
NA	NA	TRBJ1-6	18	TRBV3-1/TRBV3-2	TGTGCCAGCAGCCAAGATAGGAGGAGGGGCGGGCGGAATTCACCCCTCCACTTT	CASSQDRRRGGRNSPLHF
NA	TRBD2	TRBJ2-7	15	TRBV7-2	TGTGCCAGCAGCGCAGAAGCCCTAGCGGTTGTGGAGCAGTACTTC	CASSAEALAVVEQYF
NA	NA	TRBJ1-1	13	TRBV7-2	TGTGCCAGCAGCTACGACAGGAACACTGAAGCTTTCTTT	CASSYDRNTEAFF
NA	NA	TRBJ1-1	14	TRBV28	TGTGCCAGCAGTCCTCGAGAGCGGAACACTGAAGCTTTCTTT	CASSPRERNTEAFF